The 23 T cell receptor beta chains reported below all come from one sample, sequenced in a study of cytomegalovirus exposure and HLA in healthy donors. The study ran its PCR with 60 Vbeta and 13 Jbeta primers. Produced via immunoSEQ multiplex PCR; TCRdb's table is partial and in-frame only. Seen here are around 100,000 clones, over 60% observed once, and the top ten hold around 4%. The sample comprised PBMCs. The receptors here all came from a female donor in good health and CMV-seropositive.

V is TRBV27 and J is TRBJ2-7; TRBD1 agrees at 10 bases. The germline gives CDR1 MNHEY, CDR2 SMNVEV (reference sequence). J lost 3 bases, V lost 5 bases, and 10 bases had no gene match. The CDR3 sequence is 16 residues long. The CDR3, as DNA: TGTGCCAGCAGTCCAGAGACAGGGGGCCCATTCTACGAGCAGTACTTC. As protein: CASSPETGGPFYEQYF.

The chain employs TRBV7-9 and TRBJ2-1; TRBD2 matches 7 bases. V was pared by 8 bases and J by 9 bases, with 13 bases of the junction left unmatched. There are 14 residues in the CDR3. Germline V CDR1 and CDR2: SEHNR, FQNEAQ (reference sequence). CDR3 amino acids: CASAWEGVVPEQFF. The DNA of the CDR3 is TGTGCCAGCGCATGGGAGGGAGTTGTGCCTGAGCAGTTCTTC.

The chain combines TRBV30 with TRBJ1-1; D perhaps matches TRBD1 (6 bases). Germline CDR1 and CDR2: GTSNPN and SVGIG (reference sequence). This CDR3 contains 16 residues. The ends were cut back, 0 bases at V and 2 bases at J, with 16 bases in the middle. CDR3 DNA sequence: TGTGCCTGGAGTGTCGGGCCTGGACAGAGAAACACTGAAGCTTTCTTT. Protein product: CAWSVGPGQRNTEAFF.

V gene TRBV27 combines with J gene TRBJ2-7, with 7 bases matching TRBD1. CDR1 and CDR2 from the germline V gene are MNHEY and SMNVEV (reference sequence). The CDR3 extends over 14 amino acids. Losses at the gene ends were 6 bases for V and 7 bases for J; bases not matched to a gene: 12. CDR3 in amino acids: CASRDPDRVREQYF. The CDR3, as DNA: TGTGCCAGCAGGGACCCCGACAGGGTACGGGAGCAGTACTTC.

This chain connects TRBV4-3 to TRBJ1-5, with D perhaps TRBD1 (6 bases). This CDR3 has 14 amino acids. Looked up from germline, CDR1 is LGHNA and CDR2 is YSLEER. V was shortened by 4 bases and J by 2 bases, with 9 bases between the two germline ends. The CDR3 reads CASSPRQGNQPQHF. Written as DNA, the CDR3 is TGCGCCAGCAGCCCTCGACAGGGCAATCAGCCCCAGCATTTT.

This clone was picked up a small number of times. The chain is built from TRBV14 and TRBJ2-1; 10 bases agree with TRBD2. V shed 4 bases and J 2 bases; nucleotides not matched to a gene: 5. This CDR3 is built from 16 residues. From germline, CDR1 is SGHDN and CDR2 FVKESK. The CDR3 coding sequence is TGTGCCAGCAGCCCCCCGGGACTAGCGACCTACAATGAGCAGTTCTTC. Protein sequence: CASSPPGLATYNEQFF.

This rearrangement joins TRBV10-1 to TRBJ2-5, with 9 bases identical to TRBD1. After removal of 4 bases from V and 5 bases from J, the junction contained 8 bases not matched to a gene. Germline V gives CDR1 WNHNN, CDR2 SYGVQD (reference sequence). The CDR3 covers 15 residues. CDR3 bases: TGCGCCAGCAGTGGCTCCGGGACAGGGAGGGAGACCCAGTACTTC. Its protein is CASSGSGTGRETQYF.

The chain carries TRBV23-1 and TRBJ2-7, with D possibly TRBD1 on 6 matching bases. TRBV23-1 is identified as an open reading frame with a role that is uncertain. V shed 6 bases and J shed 0 bases, with 24 bases lying between them. The CDR3 has 18 residues. The CDR3 protein is CASRFSRDTEPCSYEQYF. The CDR3 coding sequence is TGCGCCAGCAGATTCTCCCGGGACACCGAACCGTGCTCCTACGAGCAGTACTTC.

The chain uses TRBV5-1 and TRBJ2-3; 14 nucleotides line up with TRBD2. The germline CDR1 and CDR2 sequences are SGHRS and YFSETQ. CDR3 length: 18 amino acids. J was trimmed by 5 bases and V by 2 bases; bases with no gene match: 10. The CDR3 sequence is CASSFSRLAGGSGDTQYF. CDR3 bases: TGCGCCAGCAGCTTTAGTCGACTAGCGGGGGGGTCAGGAGATACGCAGTATTTT.

V and J are TRBV30 and TRBJ2-2, with 9 bases aligning to TRBD1. The CDR3 extends over 17 amino acids. Germline assignment: CDR1 GTSNPN and CDR2 SVGIG (reference sequence). Losses at the gene ends were 0 bases for V and 15 bases for J; bases not matched to a gene: 20. The DNA for the CDR3 is TGTGCCTGGAGTGTACAATACAACATTTTGGGACAGGGCAAGATGTTTTTT. Protein product: CAWSVQYNILGQGKMFF.

The gene calls are TRBV4-1 and TRBJ2-7, with 11 bases aligning to TRBD2. Germline CDR1 MGHRA, CDR2 YSYEKL. The CDR3 has 16 amino acids. J gave up 1 base and V 1 base, and 3 bases lay outside the gene matches. CDR3 in DNA: TGCGCCAGCAGCCAAGGTGGACTAGCGGGTTCCTACGAGCAGTACTTC. Encoded protein: CASSQGGLAGSYEQYF.

J is TRBJ1-1 and V is TRBV6-1, with a tentative D call TRBD1 (6 bases). Germline CDR1 reads MNHNS; CDR2 reads SASEGT. V lost 2 bases, J lost 0 bases, and 16 bases lay in between. This CDR3 is built from 17 residues. This CDR3 reads CASSEPPGAAMNTEAFF. The CDR3 region has the DNA TGTGCCAGCAGTGAACCGCCAGGGGCCGCCATGAACACTGAAGCTTTCTTT.

The CDR3 DNA sequence: TGCGCCAGCAGCCGGGACAGAATTGCAACTAATGAAAAACTGTTTTTT. It is translated as CASSRDRIATNEKLFF. The chain has TRBV5-1 and TRBJ1-4; 7 nucleotides line up with TRBD1. V trimming: 4 bases; J trimming: 0 bases; junction bases outside the gene matches: 6. CDR1 is SGHRS and CDR2 is YFSETQ in the germline V gene. The CDR3 spans 16 residues.

The chain has TRBV4-1 and TRBJ2-5, with D possibly matching TRBD2 (6 bases). This CDR3 has 12 amino acids. V dropped 6 bases and J dropped 12 bases, with 17 bases sitting between them. Germline loops: CDR1 MGHRA, CDR2 YSYEKL. CDR3 region: CASSLNPGLEYF. CDR3 nucleotides: TGCGCCAGCAGTCTAAACCCGGGACTGGAGTACTTC.

The chain recombines TRBV7-2 with TRBJ2-7, with D possibly TRBD1 on 5 matching bases. The germline V and J ends were trimmed by 5 bases and 3 bases, with 11 bases remaining between them. This CDR3 contains 13 residues. Germline loops: CDR1 SGHTA, CDR2 FQGNSA. The CDR3 is CASSPNRGYEQYF. DNA for the CDR3: TGTGCCAGCAGCCCCAATAGGGGCTACGAGCAGTACTTC.

V usage is TRBV7-2 and J usage is TRBJ2-3, with 12 bases identical to TRBD2. The junction had 3 bases not matched to a gene; V was cut back by 5 bases and J by 0 bases. Germline V gene sequence: CDR1 SGHTA, CDR2 FQGNSA. The CDR3 has 16 residues. This CDR3 reads CASSHLAGGSTDTQYF. For the CDR3, the DNA is TGTGCCAGCAGCCATCTAGCGGGGGGGAGCACAGATACGCAGTATTTT.

Comments on this clone: A junction end diverges from the germline sequence, so it may reflect a read error. The rearrangement uses TRBV11-2 and TRBJ1-1, with 7 bases that match TRBD1. Per germline, CDR1 SGHAT and CDR2 FQNNGV. There are 12 residues in the CDR3. CDR3 nucleotide sequence: TGTGCCAGCAGCAATCAGGACAGGTCCCTCGATTTT. It is translated as CASSNQDRSLDF.

V usage is TRBV9 and J usage is TRBJ2-7; 7 bases match TRBD1. Germline values: CDR1 SGDLS, CDR2 YYNGEE. After removal of 3 bases from V and 3 bases from J, the junction contained 9 bases not matched to a gene. The CDR3 has 15 residues. The CDR3 nucleotides are TGTGCCAGCAGCGAATACAGGGGCCTTGGCTACGAGCAGTACTTC. This gives the protein CASSEYRGLGYEQYF.

In nucleotides, the CDR3 is TGTGCCAGCAGTTCGTGGGGCACCCAAGAGACCCAGTACTTC. This sequence encodes CASSSWGTQETQYF. The chain recombines TRBV27 with TRBJ2-5, with TRBD1 as a possible D gene (5 bases). The CDR3 is made up of 14 amino acids. Germline V lookup: CDR1 MNHEY, CDR2 SMNVEV (reference sequence). Trimming removed 4 bases from V and 1 base from J, with 10 bases in between.

The V call is TRBV5-1, the J call TRBJ2-1; 8 bases are shared with TRBD1. This CDR3 spans 14 amino acids. Trimming at V came to 1 base and at J to 6 bases, leaving 3 bases not matched to a gene. Germline lookup yields CDR1 SGHRS and CDR2 YFSETQ. In DNA form, the CDR3 reads TGCGCCAGCAGCTTGCCCACAGGGGGCAATGAGCAGTTCTTC. It codes for CASSLPTGGNEQFF.

V is TRBV14 and J is TRBJ2-7; the match to TRBD2 covers 8 bases. The CDR3 loop spans 15 amino acids. Germline V lookup: CDR1 SGHDN, CDR2 FVKESK. Trimming took 2 bases from V and 3 from J; bases not matched to a gene: 6. CDR3 sequence (DNA): TGTGCCAGCAGCCAAAAGGTAGCGGGGAGCTACGAGCAGTACTTC. This translates into CASSQKVAGSYEQYF.

V usage is TRBV11-2 and J usage is TRBJ2-5; 7 nucleotides align to TRBD1. V lost 3 bases to trimming and J lost 1 base; unmatched junction nucleotides: 11. From germline, CDR1 is SGHAT and CDR2 FQNNGV. The CDR3 contains 17 residues. The CDR3 DNA reads as TGTGCCAGCAGCTTGAACCGCTGGACAGGCTCCCAAGAGACCCAGTACTTC. The encoded protein is CASSLNRWTGSQETQYF. Using reference TRBV11-2 and TRBJ2-5 for the parts outside the CDR3, the full variable domain is EAGVAQSPRYKIIEKRQSVAFWCNPISGHATLYWYQQILGQGPKLLIQFQNNGVVDDSQLPKDRFSAERLKGVDSTLKIQPAKLEDSAVYLCASSLNRWTGSQETQYFGPGTRLLVL.

This chain joins TRBV5-1 and TRBJ2-7, with 9 bases fitting TRBD1. Trimming took 4 bases from V and 5 from J; bases not matched to a gene: 13. The length of the CDR3 is 16 residues. The V gene's germline CDR1 is SGHRS and CDR2 YFSETQ. CDR3: CASSPEHRGPMDEQYF. The CDR3 DNA reads TGCGCCAGCAGCCCAGAACACAGGGGGCCTATGGACGAGCAGTACTTC.